One sample yielded the 11 T cell receptor beta chains listed below, sequenced in a study of shared clonotypes between healthy human individuals. Sequencing was performed with immunoSEQ multiplex PCR; in TCRdb, only in-frame clones are kept and a portion is missing. The sample carries about 1.5 million clones, roughly 96% recorded once. The sample taken for sequencing was naive CD4+ T cells sorted from blood. Regarding subset: CD45RA+ positively selected. The receptors were sampled from a man between 25 and 39 years old in good health.

The gene calls are TRBV6-6 and TRBJ2-5; 13 nucleotides align to TRBD2. J was trimmed by 5 bases and V by 2 bases; bases with no gene match: 2. This CDR3 comprises 15 residues. Germline CDR1 MNHNY, CDR2 SVGAGI (reference sequence). Here the CDR3 DNA reads TGTGCCAGCAGTTACCTACTAGCGGGAGGGGAGACCCAGTACTTC. It codes for CASSYLLAGGETQYF.

The genes are TRBV7-2 and TRBJ2-2, with D hard to call. CDR3 length: 15 amino acids. Trimming stripped 0 bases from V and 4 bases from J, with 9 bases between. Germline lookup yields CDR1 SGHTA and CDR2 FQGNSA. The CDR3 spells CASSLASTATGELFF. The CDR3 nucleotides read TGTGCCAGCAGCTTAGCGTCAACAGCCACCGGGGAGCTGTTTTTT.

This chain connects TRBV10-2 to TRBJ2-1, with TRBD2 identical over 10 bases. The CDR3 spans 14 residues. The germline gives CDR1 WSHSY, CDR2 SAAADI. Trimming took 4 bases from V and 5 from J; bases not matched to a gene: 2. The CDR3 bases are TGCGCCAGCAGTGGTCTAGCGGGGGACAATGAGCAGTTCTTC. The encoded protein is CASSGLAGDNEQFF.

The gene calls are TRBV29-1 and TRBJ2-6; a weak D match, TRBD2 (9 bases). The CDR3 sequence is 17 residues long. CDR1 and CDR2 from the germline V gene are SQVTM and ANQGSEA. V lost 7 bases, J lost 0 bases, and 19 bases lay in between. The CDR3 DNA sequence: TGCAGCGCTAGCGGGACAGGAATCCCCTCTGGGGCCAACGTCCTGACTTTC. Translating gives CSASGTGIPSGANVLTF.

This clone was seen a single time. V usage is TRBV18 and J usage is TRBJ2-1, with D unresolved. The CDR3 spans 16 residues. The V and J ends lost 6 bases and 0 bases respectively, with 15 bases between them. The germline CDR1 and CDR2 sequences are KGHSH and LQKENI. CDR3 in amino acids: CASSPVVSSSYNEQFF. The CDR3 DNA reads as TGTGCCAGCTCGCCTGTGGTATCGAGCTCCTACAATGAGCAGTTCTTC.

For this clone: Other DNA sequences from this sample encode an identical CDR3 as well. The genes are TRBV28 and TRBJ1-5, with D unresolved. This CDR3 is 12 amino acids long. The V end lost 4 bases, the J end lost 4 bases, and 5 bases lay between the germline ends. CDR1 MDHEN and CDR2 SYDVKM come from the germline V gene. This CDR3 is CASSSLNQPQHF. As DNA, the CDR3 is TGTGCCAGCAGTTCATTGAATCAGCCCCAGCATTTT.

CDR3 coding DNA: TGTGCCAGCTCACCAGTTCGGGGAGGAGAGACCCAGTACTTC. Amino acid sequence: CASSPVRGGETQYF. V is TRBV18 and J is TRBJ2-5, with a possible D match to TRBD2 (6 bases). Germline CDR1 is KGHSH and CDR2 is LQKENI. Trimming shortened V by 2 bases and J by 4 bases, and 11 bases separated the two germline ends. This CDR3 region has 14 residues.

J is TRBJ1-2 and V is TRBV28, with D uncertain. Per germline, CDR1 MDHEN and CDR2 SYDVKM. V gave up 2 bases and J gave up 6 bases, with 7 bases separating them. This CDR3 contains 12 residues. The CDR3 bases are TGTGCCAGCAGTTTAACCACAGATGGCTACACCTTC. Encoded protein: CASSLTTDGYTF.

The genes are TRBV5-1 and TRBJ2-2; no reliable D call. The V gene's germline CDR1 is SGHRS and CDR2 YFSETQ. This CDR3 comprises 14 residues. Trimming took 1 base from V and 4 from J, leaving 8 bases between them. The DNA for the CDR3 is TGCGCCAGCAGCTTGCGATTGGGCACCGGGGAGCTGTTTTTT. It specifies CASSLRLGTGELFF.

The chain has TRBV9 and TRBJ1-4; TRBD1 agrees at 7 bases. Germline V gene data show CDR1 as SGDLS and CDR2 as YYNGEE. This CDR3 spans 15 amino acids. V was clipped by 3 bases and J by 6 bases; unmatched bases: 8. CDR3 residues: CASSAEGARDEKLFF. As DNA, the CDR3 is TGTGCCAGCAGCGCGGAGGGGGCTCGGGATGAAAAACTGTTTTTT.

The V and J genes are TRBV29-1 and TRBJ2-7; D is tentatively TRBD1 or TRBD2 (6 bases each). The V and J ends lost 5 bases and 6 bases respectively, with 11 bases between them. The CDR3 is made up of 11 amino acids. Germline loops: CDR1 SQVTM, CDR2 ANQGSEA. CDR3 sequence: CSVRGAGEQYF. The CDR3 nucleotides read TGCAGCGTTAGGGGGGCGGGCGAGCAGTACTTC.